This TCR beta chain was observed in a study of follicular helper T cells after annual influenza vaccination. Looking at the study overall: For some subjects, blood spans the 2013-2014, 2014-2015 and 2015-2016 annual vaccinations.

J gave up 2 bases and V 7 bases, and 5 bases lay outside the gene matches. Germline V gene data show CDR1 as MNHNS and CDR2 as SASEGT. The CDR3 is 14 residues long. Time point noted: 2015-2016 season, 7 days after influenza vaccination. Assay: immunoSEQ multiplex PCR; the TCRdb copy retains only in-frame clones and omits some. The table records 4,000 to 4,500 clones, 82% of them present only once. Turning to this clone: The antigen remains undetermined.

General study results and limits: ICOS+CD38+ cTfh clonality change tracked circulating plasmablast frequency change. Day 7 ICOS+CD38+ clones were most often found later in ICOS-CD38- cTfh cells.

The rearrangement uses TRBV6-1 and TRBJ2-7, with 10 bases identical to TRBD1. The receptor was derived from an adult who received the influenza vaccine. The sequencing here drew on CXCR5+ CD38- circulating T follicular helper cells from blood, taken 7 days after influenza vaccination. Subset in this sample: circulating Tfh, non-naive CD4+CXCR5+PD-1+ (ICOS+CD38+ or ICOS-CD38-). As DNA, the CDR3 is TGTGCCAGCACACCGGGACAGGGGACCTACGAGCAGTACTTC. This translates into CASTPGQGTYEQYF.